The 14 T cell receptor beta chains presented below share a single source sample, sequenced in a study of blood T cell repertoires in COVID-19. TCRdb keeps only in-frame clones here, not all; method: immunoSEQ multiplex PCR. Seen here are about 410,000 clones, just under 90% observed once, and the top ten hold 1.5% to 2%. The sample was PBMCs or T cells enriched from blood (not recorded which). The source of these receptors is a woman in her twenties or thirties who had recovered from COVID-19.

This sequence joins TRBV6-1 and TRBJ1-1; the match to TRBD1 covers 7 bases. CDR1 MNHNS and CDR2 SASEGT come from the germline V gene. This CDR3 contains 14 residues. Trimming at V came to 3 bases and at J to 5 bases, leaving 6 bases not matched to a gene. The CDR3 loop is CASSDRQGMTEAFF. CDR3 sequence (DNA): TGTGCCAGCAGTGACAGACAGGGAATGACTGAAGCTTTCTTT.

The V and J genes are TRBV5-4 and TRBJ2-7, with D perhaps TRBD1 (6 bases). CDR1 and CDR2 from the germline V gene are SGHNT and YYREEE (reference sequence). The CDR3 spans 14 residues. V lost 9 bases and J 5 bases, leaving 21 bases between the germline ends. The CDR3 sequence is CATKGEVHKNEQYF. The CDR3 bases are TGTGCCACAAAGGGGGAAGTGCACAAGAACGAGCAGTACTTC.

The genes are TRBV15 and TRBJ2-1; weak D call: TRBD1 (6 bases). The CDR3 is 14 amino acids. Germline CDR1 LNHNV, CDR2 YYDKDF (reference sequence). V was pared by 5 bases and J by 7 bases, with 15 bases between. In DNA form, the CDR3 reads TGTGCCACCAGCCGGACAGACCGGACTAATGAGCAGTTCTTC. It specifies CATSRTDRTNEQFF.

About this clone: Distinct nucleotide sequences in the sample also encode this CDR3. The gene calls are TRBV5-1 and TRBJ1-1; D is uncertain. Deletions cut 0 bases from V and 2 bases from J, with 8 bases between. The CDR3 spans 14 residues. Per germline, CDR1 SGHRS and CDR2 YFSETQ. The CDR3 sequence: CASSLGPRNTEAFF. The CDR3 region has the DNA TGCGCCAGCAGCTTGGGCCCGCGAAACACTGAAGCTTTCTTT.

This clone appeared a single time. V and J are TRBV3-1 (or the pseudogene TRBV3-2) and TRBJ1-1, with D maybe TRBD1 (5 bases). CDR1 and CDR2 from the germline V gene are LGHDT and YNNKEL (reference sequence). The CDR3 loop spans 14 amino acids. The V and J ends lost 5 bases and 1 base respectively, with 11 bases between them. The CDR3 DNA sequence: TGTGCCAGCAGCTTGTCAGACAGGAACACTGAAGCTTTCTTT. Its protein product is CASSLSDRNTEAFF.

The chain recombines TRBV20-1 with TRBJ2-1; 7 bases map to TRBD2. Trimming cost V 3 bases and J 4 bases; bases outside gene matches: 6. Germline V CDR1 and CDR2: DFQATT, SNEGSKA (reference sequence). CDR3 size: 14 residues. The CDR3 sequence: CSASQSGAYNEQFF. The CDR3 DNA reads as TGCAGTGCTAGTCAAAGCGGGGCTTACAATGAGCAGTTCTTC.

The CDR3 is CASSIVYSSPNTEAFF. The CDR3 DNA is TGTGCCAGTAGTATAGTATACTCCTCGCCTAACACTGAAGCTTTCTTT. The chain is built from TRBV19 and TRBJ1-1; D remains ambiguous. The CDR3 runs 16 residues. Deletions cut 1 base from V and 2 bases from J, with 14 bases between. Per germline, CDR1 LNHDA and CDR2 SQIVND (reference sequence).

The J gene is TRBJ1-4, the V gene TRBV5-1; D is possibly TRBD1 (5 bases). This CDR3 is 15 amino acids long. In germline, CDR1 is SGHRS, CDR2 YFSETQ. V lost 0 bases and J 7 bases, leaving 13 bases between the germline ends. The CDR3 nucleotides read TGCGCCAGCAGCTTGGAAGCAGGGATGGGTGAAAAACTGTTTTTT. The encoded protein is CASSLEAGMGEKLFF. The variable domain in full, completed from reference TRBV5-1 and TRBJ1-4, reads KAGVTQTPRYLIKTRGQQVTLSCSPISGHRSVSWYQQTPGQGLQFLFEYFSETQRNKGNFPGRFSGRQFSNSRSEMNVSTLELGDSALYLCASSLEAGMGEKLFFGSGTQLSVL.

CDR3 sequence (DNA): TGTGCCAGCAGTGAGGGACAGGGATACACCGGGGAGCTGTTTTTT. Its translation: CASSEGQGYTGELFF. V is TRBV2 and J is TRBJ2-2, with 9 nucleotides matching TRBD1. With 3 bases clipped from V and 3 bases from J, the junction kept 2 bases outside the gene matches. CDR1 SNHLY and CDR2 FYNNEI come from the germline V gene. This CDR3 is 15 amino acids long. Filled out from reference TRBV2 and TRBJ2-2, the complete variable domain reads EPEVTQTPSHQVTQMGQEVILRCVPISNHLYFYWYRQILGQKVEFLVSFYNNEISEKSEIFDDQFSVERPDGSNFTLKIRSTKLEDSAMYFCASSEGQGYTGELFFGEGSRLTVL.

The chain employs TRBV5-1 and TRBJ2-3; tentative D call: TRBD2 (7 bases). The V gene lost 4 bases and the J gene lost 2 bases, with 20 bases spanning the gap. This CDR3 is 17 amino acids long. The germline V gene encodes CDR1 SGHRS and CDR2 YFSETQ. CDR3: CASSPKGGAGYTDTQYF. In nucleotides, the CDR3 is TGCGCCAGCAGCCCAAAGGGGGGAGCGGGGTACACAGATACGCAGTATTTT.

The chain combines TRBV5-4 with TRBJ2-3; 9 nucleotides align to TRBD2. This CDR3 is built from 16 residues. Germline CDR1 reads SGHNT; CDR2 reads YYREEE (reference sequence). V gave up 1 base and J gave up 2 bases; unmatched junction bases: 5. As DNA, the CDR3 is TGTGCCAGCAGCTTGATGGGCGGGGGGGCCACAGATACGCAGTATTTT. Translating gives CASSLMGGGATDTQYF.

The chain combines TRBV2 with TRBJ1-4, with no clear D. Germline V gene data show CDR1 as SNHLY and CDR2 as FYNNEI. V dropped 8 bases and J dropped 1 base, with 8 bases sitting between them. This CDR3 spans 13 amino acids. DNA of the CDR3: TGTGCCAGCCGGGGAGGAACTAATGAAAAACTGTTTTTT. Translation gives CASRGGTNEKLFF. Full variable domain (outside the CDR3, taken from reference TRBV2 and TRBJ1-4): EPEVTQTPSHQVTQMGQEVILRCVPISNHLYFYWYRQILGQKVEFLVSFYNNEISEKSEIFDDQFSVERPDGSNFTLKIRSTKLEDSAMYFCASRGGTNEKLFFGSGTQLSVL.

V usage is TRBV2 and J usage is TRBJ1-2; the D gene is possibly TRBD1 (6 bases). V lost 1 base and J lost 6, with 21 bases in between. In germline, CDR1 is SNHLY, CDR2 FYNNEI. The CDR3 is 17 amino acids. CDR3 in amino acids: CASSEGSRTDGFNGYTF. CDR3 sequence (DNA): TGTGCCAGCAGTGAAGGGAGCCGGACAGACGGTTTTAATGGCTACACCTTC. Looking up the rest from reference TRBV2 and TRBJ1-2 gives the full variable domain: EPEVTQTPSHQVTQMGQEVILRCVPISNHLYFYWYRQILGQKVEFLVSFYNNEISEKSEIFDDQFSVERPDGSNFTLKIRSTKLEDSAMYFCASSEGSRTDGFNGYTFGSGTRLTVV.

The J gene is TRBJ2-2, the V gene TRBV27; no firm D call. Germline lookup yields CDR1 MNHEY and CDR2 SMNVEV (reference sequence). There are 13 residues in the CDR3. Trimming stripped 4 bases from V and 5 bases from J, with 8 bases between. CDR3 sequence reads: CASSSSATGELFF. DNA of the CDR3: TGTGCCAGCAGTTCCAGCGCGACCGGGGAGCTGTTTTTT.